A selection of T cell receptor beta chains follows, all from one sample in a study of T cells in Graves' hyperthyroidism and ophthalmopathy. TCRdb reprocessed the multiplex PCR reads with MiXCR, giving one entry per CDR3 protein. This table holds some 500,000 distinct CDR3 sequences, about 16% found once. Material: blood. The source of these receptors is a woman aged 30 to 39 with Graves' ophthalmopathy. Both conserved end residues are trimmed from each CDR3. Part of the rows lack a size; the others show once, few, many or a class for expanded clones.

V	J	size	length	CDR3
TRBV4-1	TRBJ2-7	-	14	ASSQAAGTGVYEQY
TRBV30	TRBJ1-1	many	11	AWSHGGGPWAF
TRBV5-4	TRBJ2-5	few	12	ASSQDSPQETQY
TRBV30	TRBJ2-6	few	12	AWSVLSGANVLT
TRBV2	TRBJ1-1	many	12	ASREDQGRTEAF
TRBV5-4	TRBJ2-7	-	13	ASSLIGTGGYEQY
TRBV19	TRBJ2-5	-	12	ASSMDRVFETQY
TRBV29-1	TRBJ2-5	many	13	SVEADRGRGETQY
TRBV2	TRBJ2-1	many	14	ASSVFSGSSYNEQF
TRBV28	TRBJ2-7	-	12	ASRRTGDSYEQY
TRBV6-2/TRBV6-3	TRBJ2-1	many	12	ASNIKRERNEQF